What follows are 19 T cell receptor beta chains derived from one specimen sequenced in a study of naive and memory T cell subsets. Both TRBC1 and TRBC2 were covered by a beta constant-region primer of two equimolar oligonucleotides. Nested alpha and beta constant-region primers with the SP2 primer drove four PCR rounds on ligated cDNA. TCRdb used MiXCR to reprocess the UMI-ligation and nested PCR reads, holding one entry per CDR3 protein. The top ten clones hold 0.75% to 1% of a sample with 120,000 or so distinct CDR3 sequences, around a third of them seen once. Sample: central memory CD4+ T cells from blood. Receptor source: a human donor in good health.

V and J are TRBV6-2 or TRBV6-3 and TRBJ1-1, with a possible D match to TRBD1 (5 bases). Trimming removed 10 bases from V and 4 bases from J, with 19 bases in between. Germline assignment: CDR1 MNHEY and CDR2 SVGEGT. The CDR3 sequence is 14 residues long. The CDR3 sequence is CAIKSGSAGTEAFF. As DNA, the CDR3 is TGTGCCATCAAGTCAGGGTCAGCCGGCACTGAAGCTTTCTTT.

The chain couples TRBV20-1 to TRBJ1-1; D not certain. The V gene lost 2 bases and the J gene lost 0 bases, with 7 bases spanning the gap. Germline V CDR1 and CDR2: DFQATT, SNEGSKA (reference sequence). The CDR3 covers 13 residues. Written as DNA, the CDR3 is TGCAGTGCTAGACATGGGGTGAACACTGAAGCTTTCTTT. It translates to CSARHGVNTEAFF.

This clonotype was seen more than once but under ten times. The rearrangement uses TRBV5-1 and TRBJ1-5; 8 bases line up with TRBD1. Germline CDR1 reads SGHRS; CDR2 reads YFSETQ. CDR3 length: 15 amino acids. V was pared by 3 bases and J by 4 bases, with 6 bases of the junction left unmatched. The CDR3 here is CASSSTTGGNQPQHF. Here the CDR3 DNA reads TGCGCCAGCAGCTCCACAACAGGGGGGAATCAGCCCCAGCATTTT.

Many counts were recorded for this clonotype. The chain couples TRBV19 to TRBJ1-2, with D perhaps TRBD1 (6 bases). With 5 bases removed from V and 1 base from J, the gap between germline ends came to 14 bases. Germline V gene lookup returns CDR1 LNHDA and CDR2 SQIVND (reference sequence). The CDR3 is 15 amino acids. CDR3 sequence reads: CASSPTRTVNYGYTF. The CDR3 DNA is TGTGCCAGTAGTCCAACGCGGACAGTTAACTATGGCTACACCTTC.

The CDR3 loop reads CASSPDTIGNIQYF. The CDR3 bases are TGTGCCAGCAGCCCGGACACGATCGGAAACATTCAGTACTTC. The rearrangement uses TRBV7-2 and TRBJ2-4, with a possible D match to TRBD1 (5 bases). CDR1 is SGHTA and CDR2 is FQGNSA in the germline V gene. There are 14 residues in the CDR3. V lost 5 bases, J lost 6 bases, and 14 bases lay in between.

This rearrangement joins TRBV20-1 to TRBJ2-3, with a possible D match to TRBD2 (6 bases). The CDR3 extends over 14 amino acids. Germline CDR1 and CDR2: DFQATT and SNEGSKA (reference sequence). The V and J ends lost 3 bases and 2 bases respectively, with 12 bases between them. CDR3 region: CSAREGRFTDTQYF. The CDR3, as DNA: TGCAGTGCTAGGGAGGGACGGTTCACAGATACGCAGTATTTT.

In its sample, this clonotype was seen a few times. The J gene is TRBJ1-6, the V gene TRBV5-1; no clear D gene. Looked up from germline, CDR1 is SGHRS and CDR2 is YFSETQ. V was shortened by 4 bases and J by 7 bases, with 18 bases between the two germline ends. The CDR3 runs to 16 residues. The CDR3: CASSPYLTEGNSPLHF. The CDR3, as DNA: TGCGCCAGCAGCCCCTACTTAACAGAGGGAAATTCACCCCTCCACTTT.

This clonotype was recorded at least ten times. The CDR3 region is CASSQLQGLSYNSPLHF. DNA of the CDR3: TGTGCCAGCAGCCAGCTCCAGGGACTCTCCTATAATTCACCCCTCCACTTT. The V gene is TRBV7-2, the J gene TRBJ1-6; D is possibly TRBD1 (5 bases). The V gene lost 5 bases and the J gene lost 0 bases, with 14 bases spanning the gap. Germline CDR1 and CDR2: SGHTA and FQGNSA. CDR3 size: 17 residues.

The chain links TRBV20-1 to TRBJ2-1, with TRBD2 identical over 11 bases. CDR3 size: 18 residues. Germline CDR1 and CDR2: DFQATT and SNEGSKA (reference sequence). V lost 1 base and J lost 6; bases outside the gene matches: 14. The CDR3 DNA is TGCAGTGCTAGAGTTCGGGGACGCGGGACTAGCGGTACCAATGAGCAGTTCTTC. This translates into CSARVRGRGTSGTNEQFF.

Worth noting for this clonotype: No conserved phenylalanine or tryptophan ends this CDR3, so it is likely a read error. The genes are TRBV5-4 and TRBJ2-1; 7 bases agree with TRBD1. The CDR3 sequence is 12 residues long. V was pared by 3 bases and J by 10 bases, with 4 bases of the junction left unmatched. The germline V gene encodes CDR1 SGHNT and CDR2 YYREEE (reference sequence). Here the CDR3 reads CASSSPGQEQFI. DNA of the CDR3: TGTGCCAGCAGCTCTCCGGGACAGGAGCAGTTCATC.

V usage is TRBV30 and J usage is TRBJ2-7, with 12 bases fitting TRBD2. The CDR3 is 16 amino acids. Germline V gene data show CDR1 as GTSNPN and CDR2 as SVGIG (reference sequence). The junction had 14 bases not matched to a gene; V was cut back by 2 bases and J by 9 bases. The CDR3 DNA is TGTGCCTGGAGTTCGCCCCAACTAGCGGGAGGCCGGGTGCAGTACTTC. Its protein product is CAWSSPQLAGGRVQYF. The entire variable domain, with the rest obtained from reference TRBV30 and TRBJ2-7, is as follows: SQTIHQWPATLVQPVGSPLSLECTVEGTSNPNLYWYRQAAGRGLQLLFYSVGIGQISSEVPQNLSASRPQDRQFILSSKKLLLSDSGFYLCAWSSPQLAGGRVQYFGPGTRLTVT.

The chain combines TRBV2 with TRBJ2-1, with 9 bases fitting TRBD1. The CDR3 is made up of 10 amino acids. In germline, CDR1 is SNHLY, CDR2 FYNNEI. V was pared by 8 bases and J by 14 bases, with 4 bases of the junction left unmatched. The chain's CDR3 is CASWRDREFF. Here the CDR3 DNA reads TGTGCCAGCTGGAGGGACAGGGAGTTCTTC.

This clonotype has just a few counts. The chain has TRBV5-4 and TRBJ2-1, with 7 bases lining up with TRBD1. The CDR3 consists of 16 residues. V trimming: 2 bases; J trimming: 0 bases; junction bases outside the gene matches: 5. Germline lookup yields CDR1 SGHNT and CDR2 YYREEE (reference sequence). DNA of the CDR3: TGTGCCAGCAGCTTTGGAAGGGACAGCTCCTACAATGAGCAGTTCTTC. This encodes CASSFGRDSSYNEQFF.

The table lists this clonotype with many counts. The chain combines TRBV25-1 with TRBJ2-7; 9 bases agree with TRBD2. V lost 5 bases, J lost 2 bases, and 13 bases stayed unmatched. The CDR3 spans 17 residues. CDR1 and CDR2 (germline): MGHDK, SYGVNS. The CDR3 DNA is TGTGCCAGCAGTTCCTACGGGGGCTTAGCGGGGGCCTACGAGCAGTACTTC. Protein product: CASSSYGGLAGAYEQYF.

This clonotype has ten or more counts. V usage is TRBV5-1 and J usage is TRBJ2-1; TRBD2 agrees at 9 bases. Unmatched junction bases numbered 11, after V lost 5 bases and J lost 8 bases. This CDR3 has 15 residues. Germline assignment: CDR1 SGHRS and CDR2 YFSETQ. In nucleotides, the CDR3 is TGCGCCAGCAGAGGGGGATTAGCGGGAGTTCATGAGCAGTTCTTC. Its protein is CASRGGLAGVHEQFF.

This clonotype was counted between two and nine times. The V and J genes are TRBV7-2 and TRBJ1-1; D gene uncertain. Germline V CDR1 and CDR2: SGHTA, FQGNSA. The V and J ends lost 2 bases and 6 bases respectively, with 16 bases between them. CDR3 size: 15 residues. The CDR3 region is CASSLHLSAASEAFF. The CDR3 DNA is TGTGCCAGCAGCTTACACCTTTCGGCAGCTTCTGAAGCTTTCTTT.

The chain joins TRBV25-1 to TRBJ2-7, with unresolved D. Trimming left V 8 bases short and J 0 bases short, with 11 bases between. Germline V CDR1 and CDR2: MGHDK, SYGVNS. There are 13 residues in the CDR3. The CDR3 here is CASGWAASYEQYF. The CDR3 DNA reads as TGTGCCAGCGGTTGGGCGGCCTCCTACGAGCAGTACTTC.

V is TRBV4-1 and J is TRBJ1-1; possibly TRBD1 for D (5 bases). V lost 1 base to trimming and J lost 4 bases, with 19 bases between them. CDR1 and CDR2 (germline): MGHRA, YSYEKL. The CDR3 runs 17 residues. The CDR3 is CASSQAQAGRGSTEAFF. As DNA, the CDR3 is TGCGCCAGCAGCCAAGCTCAGGCAGGGCGCGGGAGCACTGAAGCTTTCTTT.

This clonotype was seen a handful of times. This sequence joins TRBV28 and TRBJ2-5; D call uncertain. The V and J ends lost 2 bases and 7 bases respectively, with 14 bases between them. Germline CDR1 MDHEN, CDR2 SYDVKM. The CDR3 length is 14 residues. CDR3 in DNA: TGTGCCAGCAGTTTACCGCAGGCCGGTTCGACCCAGTACTTC. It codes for CASSLPQAGSTQYF.